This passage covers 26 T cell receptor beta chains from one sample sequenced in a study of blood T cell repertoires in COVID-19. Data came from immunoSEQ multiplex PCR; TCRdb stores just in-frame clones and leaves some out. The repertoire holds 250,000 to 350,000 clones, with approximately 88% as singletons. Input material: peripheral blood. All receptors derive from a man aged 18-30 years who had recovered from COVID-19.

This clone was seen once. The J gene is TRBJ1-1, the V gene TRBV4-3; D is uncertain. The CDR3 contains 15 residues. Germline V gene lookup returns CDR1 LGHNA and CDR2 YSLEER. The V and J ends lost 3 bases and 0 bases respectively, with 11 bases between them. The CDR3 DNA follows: TGCGCCAGCAGCCACGCGACGGGGTTGAACACTGAAGCTTTCTTT. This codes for CASSHATGLNTEAFF.

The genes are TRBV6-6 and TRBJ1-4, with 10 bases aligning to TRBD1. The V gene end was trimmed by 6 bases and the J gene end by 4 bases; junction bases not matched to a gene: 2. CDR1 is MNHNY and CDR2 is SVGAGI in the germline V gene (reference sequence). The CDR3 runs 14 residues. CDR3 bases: TGTGCCAGCAGCCGGGACAGGGGTAATGAAAAACTGTTTTTT. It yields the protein CASSRDRGNEKLFF.

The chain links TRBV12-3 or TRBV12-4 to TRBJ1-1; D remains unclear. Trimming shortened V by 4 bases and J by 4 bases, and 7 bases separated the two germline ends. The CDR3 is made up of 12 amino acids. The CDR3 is CASSSYGTEAFF. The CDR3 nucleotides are TGTGCCAGCAGTTCGTACGGCACTGAAGCTTTCTTT.

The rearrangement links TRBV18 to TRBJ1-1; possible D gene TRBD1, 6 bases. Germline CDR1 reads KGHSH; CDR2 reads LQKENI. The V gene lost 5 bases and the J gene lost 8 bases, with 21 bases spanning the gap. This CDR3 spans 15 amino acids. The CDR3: CASSSYRVPEVEAFF. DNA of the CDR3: TGTGCCAGCTCATCGTACAGGGTCCCCGAGGTAGAAGCTTTCTTT.

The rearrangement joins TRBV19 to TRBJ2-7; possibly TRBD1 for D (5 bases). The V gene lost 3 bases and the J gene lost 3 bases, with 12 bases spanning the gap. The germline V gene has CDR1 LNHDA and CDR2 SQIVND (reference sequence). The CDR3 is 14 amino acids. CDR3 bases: TGTGCCAGTAGTATCGGCCAGGGCCTCTACGAGCAGTACTTC. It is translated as CASSIGQGLYEQYF.

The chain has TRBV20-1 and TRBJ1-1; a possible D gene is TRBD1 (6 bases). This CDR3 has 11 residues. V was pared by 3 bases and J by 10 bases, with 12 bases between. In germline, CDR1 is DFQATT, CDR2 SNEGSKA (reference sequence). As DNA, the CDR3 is TGCAGTGCTAGGGACAGCTTGCCAGCTTTCTTT. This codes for CSARDSLPAFF.

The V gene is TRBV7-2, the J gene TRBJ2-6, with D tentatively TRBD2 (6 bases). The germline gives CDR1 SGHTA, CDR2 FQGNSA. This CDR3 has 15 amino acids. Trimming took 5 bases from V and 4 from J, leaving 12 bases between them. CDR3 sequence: CASSVVGGGANVLTF. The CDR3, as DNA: TGTGCCAGCAGCGTCGTTGGAGGGGGGGCCAACGTCCTGACTTTC.

The CDR3 coding sequence is TGCAGCGTCGGTCTTGGCGGGCGCACAGATACGCAGTATTTT. This encodes CSVGLGGRTDTQYF. The chain uses TRBV29-1 and TRBJ2-3; D is perhaps TRBD2 (5 bases). V gave up 6 bases and J gave up 1 base, with 14 bases separating them. Looked up from germline, CDR1 is SQVTM and CDR2 is ANQGSEA. The CDR3 is 14 residues long.

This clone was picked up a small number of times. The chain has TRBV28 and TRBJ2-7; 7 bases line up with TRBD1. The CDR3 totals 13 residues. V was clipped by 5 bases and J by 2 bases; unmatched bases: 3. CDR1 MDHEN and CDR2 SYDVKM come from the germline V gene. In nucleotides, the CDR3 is TGTGCCAGCAGTCCGGGACAGACCTACGAGCAGTACTTC. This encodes CASSPGQTYEQYF.

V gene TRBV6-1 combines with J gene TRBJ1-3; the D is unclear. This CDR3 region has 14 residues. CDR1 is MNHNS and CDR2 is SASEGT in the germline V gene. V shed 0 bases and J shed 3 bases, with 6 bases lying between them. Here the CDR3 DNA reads TGTGCCAGCAGTGAAGCGCGGGGTGGAAACACCATATATTTT. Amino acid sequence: CASSEARGGNTIYF.

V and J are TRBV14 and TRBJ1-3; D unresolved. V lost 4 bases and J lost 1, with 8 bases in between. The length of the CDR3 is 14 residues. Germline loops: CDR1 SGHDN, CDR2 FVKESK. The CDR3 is CASSPVASGNTIYF. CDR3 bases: TGTGCCAGCAGCCCGGTAGCGTCTGGAAACACCATATATTTT.

Here the CDR3 reads CASSSGVGTGGSDTEAFF. CDR3 DNA: TGTGCCAGTAGTAGTGGCGTTGGGACAGGGGGCTCGGACACTGAAGCTTTCTTT. The chain carries TRBV19 and TRBJ1-1, with 12 bases fitting TRBD1. CDR3 length: 18 amino acids. The V gene's germline CDR1 is LNHDA and CDR2 SQIVND (reference sequence). V trimming: 4 bases; J trimming: 3 bases; junction bases outside the gene matches: 12.

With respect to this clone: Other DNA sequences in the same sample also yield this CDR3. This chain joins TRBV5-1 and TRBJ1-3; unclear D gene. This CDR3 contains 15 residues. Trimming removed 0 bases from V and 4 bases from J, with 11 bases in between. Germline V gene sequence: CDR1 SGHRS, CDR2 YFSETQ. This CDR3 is CASSLAGSSGNTIYF. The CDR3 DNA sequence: TGCGCCAGCAGCTTGGCCGGGTCATCCGGAAACACCATATATTTT.

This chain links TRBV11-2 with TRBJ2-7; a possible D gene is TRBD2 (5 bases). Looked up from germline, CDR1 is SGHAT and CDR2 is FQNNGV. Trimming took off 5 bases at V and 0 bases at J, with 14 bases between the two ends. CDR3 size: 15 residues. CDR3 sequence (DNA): TGTGCCAGCAGCAAGCGCGGAGGATCCTCCTACGAGCAGTACTTC. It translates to CASSKRGGSSYEQYF.

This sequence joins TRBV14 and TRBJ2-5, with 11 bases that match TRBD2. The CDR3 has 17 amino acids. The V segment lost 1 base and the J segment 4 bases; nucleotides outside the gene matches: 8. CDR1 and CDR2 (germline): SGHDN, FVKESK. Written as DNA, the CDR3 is TGTGCCAGCAGCCAAGCCCTAGCGGGAGGCCCCAGAGAGACCCAGTACTTC. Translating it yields CASSQALAGGPRETQYF.

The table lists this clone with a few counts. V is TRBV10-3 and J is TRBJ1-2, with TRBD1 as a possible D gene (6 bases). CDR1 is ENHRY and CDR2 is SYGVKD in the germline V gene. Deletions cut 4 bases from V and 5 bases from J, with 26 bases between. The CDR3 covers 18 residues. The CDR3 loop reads CAISGRLPPRDTLYGYTF. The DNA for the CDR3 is TGTGCCATCAGTGGCCGCCTCCCCCCTCGGGACACCTTATATGGCTACACCTTC.

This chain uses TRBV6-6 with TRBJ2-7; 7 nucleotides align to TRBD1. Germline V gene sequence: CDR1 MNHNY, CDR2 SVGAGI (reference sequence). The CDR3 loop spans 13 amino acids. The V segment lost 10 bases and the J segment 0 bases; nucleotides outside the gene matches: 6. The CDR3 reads CATLGQTSYEQYF. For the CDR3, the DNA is TGTGCCACGCTGGGACAGACCTCCTACGAGCAGTACTTC.

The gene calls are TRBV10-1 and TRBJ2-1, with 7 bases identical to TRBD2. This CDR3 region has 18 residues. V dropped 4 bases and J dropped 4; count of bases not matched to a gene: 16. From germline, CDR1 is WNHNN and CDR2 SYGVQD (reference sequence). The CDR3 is CASSAGGPAGPNYNEQFF. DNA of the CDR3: TGCGCCAGCAGTGCGGGGGGTCCAGCGGGACCAAATTACAATGAGCAGTTCTTC.

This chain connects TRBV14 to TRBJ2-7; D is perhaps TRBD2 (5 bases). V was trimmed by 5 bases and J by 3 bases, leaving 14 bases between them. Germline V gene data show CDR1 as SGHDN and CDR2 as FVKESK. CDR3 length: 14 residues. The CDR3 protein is CASSSGLTRYEQYF. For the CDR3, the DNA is TGTGCCAGCAGCTCCGGACTCACCCGCTACGAGCAGTACTTC.

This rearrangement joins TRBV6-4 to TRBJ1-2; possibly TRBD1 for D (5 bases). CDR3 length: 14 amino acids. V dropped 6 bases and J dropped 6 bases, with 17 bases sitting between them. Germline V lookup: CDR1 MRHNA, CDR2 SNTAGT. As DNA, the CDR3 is TGTGCCAGCAGCCCGGTCACGGGGGGGAATGGCTACACCTTC. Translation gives CASSPVTGGNGYTF.

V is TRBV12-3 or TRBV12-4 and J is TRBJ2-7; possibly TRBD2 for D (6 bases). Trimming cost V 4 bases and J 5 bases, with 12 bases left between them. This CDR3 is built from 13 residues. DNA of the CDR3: TGTGCCAGCAGTTGGGCGGGACTCGACGAGCAGTACTTC. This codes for CASSWAGLDEQYF.

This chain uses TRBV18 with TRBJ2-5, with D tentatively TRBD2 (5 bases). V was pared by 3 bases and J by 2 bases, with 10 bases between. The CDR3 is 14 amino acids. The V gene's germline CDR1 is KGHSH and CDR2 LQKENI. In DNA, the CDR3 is TGTGCCAGCTCACCGTATTCGGGGCAAGAGACCCAGTACTTC. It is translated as CASSPYSGQETQYF.

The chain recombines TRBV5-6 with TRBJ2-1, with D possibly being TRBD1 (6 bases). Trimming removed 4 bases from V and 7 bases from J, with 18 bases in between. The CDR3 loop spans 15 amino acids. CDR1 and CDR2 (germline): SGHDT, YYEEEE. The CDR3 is CASSPVQDQGNEQFF. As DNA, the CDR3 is TGTGCCAGCAGCCCAGTTCAGGACCAGGGGAATGAGCAGTTCTTC.

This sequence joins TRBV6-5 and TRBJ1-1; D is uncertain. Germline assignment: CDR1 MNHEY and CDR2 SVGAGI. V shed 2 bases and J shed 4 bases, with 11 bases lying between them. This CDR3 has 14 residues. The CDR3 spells CASSYAGRGTEAFF. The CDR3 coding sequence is TGTGCCAGCAGTTACGCGGGCCGGGGCACTGAAGCTTTCTTT.

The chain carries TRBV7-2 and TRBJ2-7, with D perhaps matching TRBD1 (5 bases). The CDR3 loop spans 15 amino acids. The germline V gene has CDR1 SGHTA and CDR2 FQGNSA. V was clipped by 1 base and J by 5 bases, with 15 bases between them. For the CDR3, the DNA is TGTGCCAGCAGCTTAGATCCCAGGGTCGGCAACGAGCAGTACTTC. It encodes CASSLDPRVGNEQYF.

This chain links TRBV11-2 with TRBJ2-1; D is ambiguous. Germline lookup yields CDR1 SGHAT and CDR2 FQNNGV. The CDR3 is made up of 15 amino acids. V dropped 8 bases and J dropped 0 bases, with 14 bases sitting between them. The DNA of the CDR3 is TGTGCCAGCGCCTCCACGACAAACTCCTACAATGAGCAGTTCTTC. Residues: CASASTTNSYNEQFF.